This T cell receptor beta chain is drawn from a study of shared clonotypes between healthy human individuals. Across the whole study: The study used three CD4 naive, three CD4 memory, two CD8 naive and one CD8 memory plate per donor.

Study-wide points: Non-shared clonotypes showed lower generation probabilities than clonotypes common to all four donors. Sharing of clonotypes among donors was expected to vary with sequencing depth.

The naive CD8 fraction comprised CD45RO-negative cells positively selected for CCR7 and excluded terminally differentiated effector memory CD45RA+ cells. CDR1 is LNHDA and CDR2 is SQIVND in the germline V gene (reference sequence). V was pared by 7 bases and J by 4 bases, with 10 bases of the junction left unmatched. The CDR3 has 14 residues. On this clone itself: Its cognate antigen is unknown.

TCRdb keeps only in-frame clones here, not all; method: immunoSEQ multiplex PCR. The sample holds just over 2,000,000 clones, roughly 94% seen once. The receptor comes from a man between 18 and 35 years old in good health. V gene TRBV19 combines with J gene TRBJ2-7; 7 bases map to TRBD2. The sequenced sample was naive CD8+ T cells sorted from blood. The CDR3 DNA sequence: TGTGCCAGTACCCCTTTTGGCGGGAGTTACGAGCAGTACTTC. This sequence encodes CASTPFGGSYEQYF. Complete variable domain (other parts from reference TRBV19 and TRBJ2-7): DGGITQSPKYLFRKEGQNVTLSCEQNLNHDAMYWYRQDPGQGLRLIYYSQIVNDFQKGDIAEGYSVSREKKESFPLTVTSAQKNPTAFYLCASTPFGGSYEQYFGPGTRLTVT.